One sample yielded the 32 T cell receptor beta chains listed below, sequenced in a study of Graves' ophthalmopathy and Graves' hyperthyroidism. Amplified material comprised TCR beta CDR3 regions derived from RNA transcripts. First-round RT-PCR employed HTBI primers, with a second-round multiplex PCR after it. TCRdb ran MiXCR on the multiplex PCR reads and lists one entry per CDR3 protein. This table holds about 620,000 distinct CDR3 sequences, about 20% found once. The specimen sequenced was peripheral blood. These receptors were collected from a woman aged 18-29 years with stable Graves' hyperthyroidism. Some clones in this sample may be carry-over from other donors' samples.

In its sample, this clonotype was seen many times. The chain has TRBV11-2 and TRBJ2-5; 8 bases match TRBD2. V dropped 7 bases and J dropped 14; count of bases not matched to a gene: 30. The CDR3 extends over 18 amino acids. Germline loops: CDR1 SGHAT, CDR2 FQNNGV. The CDR3 loop is CASIPVWSGGNIGVGGYF. The CDR3 DNA reads as TGTGCCAGCATCCCCGTTTGGAGCGGGGGCAACATTGGAGTCGGGGGCTACTTC.

The V call is TRBV5-1, the J call TRBJ1-3, with D tentatively TRBD1 (6 bases). Germline CDR1 and CDR2: SGHRS and YFSETQ. Trimming removed 0 bases at V and 0 bases at J, with 10 bases between. The CDR3 extends over 16 amino acids. CDR3 sequence reads: CASSLEGQTSGNTIYF. As DNA, the CDR3 is TGCGCCAGCAGCTTGGAGGGACAAACCTCTGGAAACACCATATATTTT.

In its sample, this clonotype was seen many times. The V and J genes are TRBV7-2 and TRBJ2-7, with D perhaps TRBD1 (6 bases). The CDR3 is made up of 12 amino acids. V lost 7 bases and J 5 bases, leaving 12 bases between the germline ends. Germline CDR1 is SGHTA and CDR2 is FQGNSA. The CDR3 protein is CASNKQGHEQYF. The CDR3, as DNA: TGTGCCAGCAACAAACAGGGCCACGAGCAGTACTTC.

The chain joins TRBV3-1 to TRBJ1-2; no firm D call. Germline V lookup: CDR1 LGHDT, CDR2 YNNKEL (reference sequence). The CDR3 has 11 amino acids. V was clipped by 2 bases and J by 7 bases, with 5 bases between them. DNA of the CDR3: TGTGCCAGCAGCCAATATTTTGGCTACACCTTC. Amino acids: CASSQYFGYTF.

This clonotype was seen ten or more times. The V call is TRBV29-1, the J call TRBJ1-2; no firm D call. V was pared by 3 bases and J by 4 bases, with 9 bases between. Germline V gives CDR1 SQVTM, CDR2 ANQGSEA. The CDR3 spans 12 residues. The CDR3 spells CSVDDITYGYTF. In DNA, the CDR3 is TGCAGCGTTGATGACATAACCTATGGCTACACCTTC.

This clonotype was found a few times. V usage is TRBV5-1 and J usage is TRBJ2-5, with D uncertain. This CDR3 is 15 amino acids long. The V gene's germline CDR1 is SGHRS and CDR2 YFSETQ. V dropped 0 bases and J dropped 5 bases, with 14 bases sitting between them. The CDR3 DNA sequence: TGCGCCAGCAGCTTGGCTTATCTCGGTGGGGAGACCCAGTACTTC. Translation: CASSLAYLGGETQYF.

The V and J genes are TRBV12-3 or TRBV12-4 and TRBJ2-3; 9 nucleotides match TRBD2. This CDR3 comprises 15 residues. The trim removed 6 bases at V and 0 bases at J, leaving 4 bases unmatched. The CDR3 sequence is CASSQAGGSTDTQYF. CDR3 nucleotide sequence: TGTGCCAGCAGCCAAGCGGGGGGTAGCACAGATACGCAGTATTTT.

Ten or more counts support this clonotype. The rearrangement joins TRBV12-3 or TRBV12-4 to TRBJ1-1; D is undetermined. This CDR3 is built from 14 residues. V shed 5 bases and J shed 7 bases, with 17 bases lying between them. The CDR3 is CASSPWRAEGEAFF. For the CDR3, the DNA is TGTGCCAGCAGTCCATGGAGGGCCGAGGGTGAAGCTTTCTTT.

In this sample, this clonotype turned up many times. The gene calls are TRBV30 and TRBJ2-5; TRBD1 is a possible D gene (5 bases). Germline CDR1 is GTSNPN and CDR2 is SVGIG (reference sequence). Trimming shortened V by 4 bases and J by 2 bases, and 14 bases separated the two germline ends. The CDR3 contains 14 residues. The CDR3: CAWNSEAGQETQYF. The CDR3, as DNA: TGTGCCTGGAACAGCGAGGCAGGGCAAGAGACCCAGTACTTC.

This clonotype was counted at least ten times. V gene TRBV20-1 combines with J gene TRBJ2-7, with D tentatively TRBD2 (6 bases). The CDR3 spans 13 residues. Trimming left V 2 bases short and J 6 bases short, with 14 bases between. Germline V gives CDR1 DFQATT, CDR2 SNEGSKA (reference sequence). The CDR3 DNA is TGCAGTGCTAGACTCGGGGCTAGCGCCGAGCAGTACTTC. This gives the protein CSARLGASAEQYF.

This clonotype occurred many times. The chain recombines TRBV3-1 with TRBJ2-7; TRBD2 is a possible D gene (6 bases). V was shortened by 0 bases and J by 3 bases, with 12 bases between the two germline ends. The CDR3 has 15 residues. In germline, CDR1 is LGHDT, CDR2 YNNKEL (reference sequence). CDR3 coding DNA: TGTGCCAGCAGCCAAGATACAGGACTACACTACGAGCAGTACTTC. It encodes CASSQDTGLHYEQYF.

CDR3 in DNA: TGTGCCAGCTCACCCGACTCAGGAGGGACTGAAGCTTTCTTT. Protein sequence: CASSPDSGGTEAFF. The V call is TRBV18, the J call TRBJ1-1; D is unclear. The CDR3 runs to 14 residues. V lost 3 bases and J 5 bases, leaving 13 bases between the germline ends. Germline CDR1 is KGHSH and CDR2 is LQKENI. Filled out from reference TRBV18 and TRBJ1-1, the complete variable domain reads NAGVMQNPRHLVRRRGQEARLRCSPMKGHSHVYWYRQLPEEGLKFMVYLQKENIIDESGMPKERFSAEFPKEGPSILRIQQVVRGDSAAYFCASSPDSGGTEAFFGQGTRLTVV.

This clonotype occurred many times. The CDR3, as DNA: TGTGCCAGCAGCACCCGGGACAACTATGGCTACACCTTC. Amino acids: CASSTRDNYGYTF. The gene calls are TRBV3-1 and TRBJ1-2; the D gene is possibly TRBD1 (5 bases). Germline assignment: CDR1 LGHDT and CDR2 YNNKEL (reference sequence). The CDR3 extends over 13 amino acids. V dropped 5 bases and J dropped 2 bases, with 9 bases sitting between them.

Ten or more counts support this clonotype. The J gene is TRBJ2-2, the V gene TRBV6-1; D is unclear. Germline lookup yields CDR1 MNHNS and CDR2 SASEGT. This CDR3 has 12 residues. The V end lost 10 bases, the J end lost 6 bases, and 12 bases lay between the germline ends. CDR3 DNA: TGTGCCACCTACGAGCCTCCCGGGGAGCTGTTTTTT. This encodes CATYEPPGELFF.

This clonotype was observed at least ten times. This chain connects TRBV20-1 to TRBJ1-5, with D possibly being TRBD1 (5 bases). The CDR3 extends over 17 amino acids. V was trimmed by 0 bases and J by 0 bases, leaving 15 bases between them. In germline, CDR1 is DFQATT, CDR2 SNEGSKA (reference sequence). The CDR3 bases are TGCAGTGCTAGAGATAAGGACTCCGGGGGTAGCAATCAGCCCCAGCATTTT. It yields the protein CSARDKDSGGSNQPQHF.

This clonotype was counted between two and nine times. The chain employs TRBV30 and TRBJ1-6, with TRBD1 matching over 7 bases. Germline CDR1 and CDR2: GTSNPN and SVGIG (reference sequence). The CDR3 contains 16 residues. Trimming took 1 base from V and 7 from J; bases not matched to a gene: 10. The CDR3 spells CAWSGLIGTVNSPLHF. Written as DNA, the CDR3 is TGTGCCTGGAGTGGGCTTATCGGGACAGTAAATTCACCCCTCCACTTT. Combining the CDR3 with reference TRBV30 and TRBJ1-6 gives the whole variable domain SQTIHQWPATLVQPVGSPLSLECTVEGTSNPNLYWYRQAAGRGLQLLFYSVGIGQISSEVPQNLSASRPQDRQFILSSKKLLLSDSGFYLCAWSGLIGTVNSPLHFGNGTRLTVT.

As DNA, the CDR3 is TGTGCCAGCAGCATGGACAGGGTTGACTATGGCTACACCTTC. Protein product: CASSMDRVDYGYTF. The V call is TRBV7-2, the J call TRBJ1-2; 8 bases are shared with TRBD1. The V gene end was trimmed by 5 bases and the J gene end by 3 bases; junction bases not matched to a gene: 5. This CDR3 spans 14 amino acids. CDR1 and CDR2 (germline): SGHTA, FQGNSA.

Many counts were recorded for this clonotype. The chain carries TRBV5-1 and TRBJ1-3; 7 positions agree with TRBD1. V was clipped by 3 bases and J by 0 bases; unmatched bases: 3. Per the germline V gene, CDR1 is SGHRS and CDR2 is YFSETQ. This CDR3 is built from 15 residues. CDR3: CASSSGQSSGNTIYF. The CDR3 DNA is TGCGCCAGCAGCTCGGGACAGAGCTCTGGAAACACCATATATTTT.

The table lists this clonotype with many counts. CDR3 protein: CASSLVRGEETQYF. CDR3 DNA sequence: TGTGCCAGCAGCTTAGTCCGTGGGGAGGAGACCCAGTACTTC. This chain connects TRBV7-8 to TRBJ2-5; D is perhaps TRBD2 (5 bases). CDR3 length: 14 residues. Trimming pared 1 base from V and 5 bases from J, leaving 11 bases between. Germline CDR1 SGHVS, CDR2 FQNEAQ.

This clonotype was seen many times. The chain employs TRBV5-1 and TRBJ1-1, with 10 bases fitting TRBD1. The CDR3 contains 18 residues. V shed 4 bases, J shed 0 bases, and the junction held 12 bases outside the gene matches. Germline CDR1 is SGHRS and CDR2 is YFSETQ. The DNA for the CDR3 is TGCGCCAGCAGCCCCCGGGACAGGGGTACGGTGATGAACACTGAAGCTTTCTTT. Protein: CASSPRDRGTVMNTEAFF.

V usage is TRBV12-3 or TRBV12-4 and J usage is TRBJ1-2; TRBD1 aligns across 12 bases. With 5 bases clipped from V and 6 bases from J, the junction kept 7 bases outside the gene matches. This CDR3 is 15 amino acids long. The CDR3 region is CASSGGTGGGNGYTF. DNA of the CDR3: TGTGCCAGCAGTGGGGGGACAGGGGGCGGGAATGGCTACACCTTC.

V usage is TRBV12-3 or TRBV12-4 and J usage is TRBJ1-6, with 9 bases identical to TRBD1. The CDR3 has 15 residues. V trimming: 10 bases; J trimming: 7 bases; junction bases outside the gene matches: 11. The CDR3 loop reads CATKQQGATNSPLHF. The DNA for the CDR3 is TGTGCCACCAAACAACAGGGGGCCACCAATTCACCCCTCCACTTT.

This clonotype was detected many times. The V and J genes are TRBV13 and TRBJ1-2; weak D call: TRBD1 (6 bases). V was shortened by 5 bases and J by 0 bases, with 13 bases between the two germline ends. Per the germline V gene, CDR1 is PRHDT and CDR2 is FYEKMQ (reference sequence). This CDR3 contains 15 residues. The CDR3 DNA is TGTGCCAGCAGCACTAGGACAGCACCTAACTATGGCTACACCTTC. Protein: CASSTRTAPNYGYTF.

This clonotype was seen ten or more times. The rearrangement joins TRBV19 to TRBJ1-2, with 8 bases lining up with TRBD1. V was clipped by 5 bases and J by 7 bases; unmatched bases: 12. CDR1 and CDR2 from the germline V gene are LNHDA and SQIVND (reference sequence). This CDR3 spans 15 amino acids. The CDR3 here is CASSVPWGQEAGYTF. The CDR3 DNA reads as TGTGCCAGTAGTGTCCCCTGGGGACAGGAAGCTGGCTACACCTTC.

This clonotype was recorded at least ten times. The rearrangement links TRBV12-3 or TRBV12-4 to TRBJ2-5; 9 bases are a match to TRBD1. CDR3 size: 14 residues. Germline trimming cut 6 bases from V and 9 bases from J; bases unmatched to any gene: 11. This CDR3 reads CASSYGQGRVAQYF. In DNA form, the CDR3 reads TGTGCCAGCAGCTACGGACAGGGGCGGGTGGCCCAGTACTTC.

This clonotype turned up a few times. V gene TRBV12-3 or TRBV12-4 combines with J gene TRBJ1-1; D is unclear. V was cut by 7 bases and J by 0 bases, with 12 bases left in between. CDR3 length equals 14 residues. The CDR3 sequence is CASTLDGLNTEAFF. The DNA of the CDR3 is TGTGCCAGCACCCTCGACGGTTTGAACACTGAAGCTTTCTTT.

This clonotype was observed at least ten times. One end of the junction is discordant with germline, which a read error may explain. The rearrangement joins TRBV29-1 to TRBJ2-7; tentative D call: TRBD2 (5 bases). Germline-derived CDR1 and CDR2 are SQVTM and ANQGSEA. This CDR3 contains 13 residues. DNA for the CDR3: TGCAGCGTGAAGGACGGGAAGACCTACGAGCAGTGCTTC. Amino acid sequence: CSVKDGKTYEQCF.

This clonotype was found many times. This chain connects TRBV7-2 to TRBJ2-7, with TRBD1 as a possible D gene (6 bases). Trimming removed 2 bases from V and 5 bases from J, with 13 bases in between. From germline, CDR1 is SGHTA and CDR2 FQGNSA. The CDR3 has 14 amino acids. DNA for the CDR3: TGTGCCAGCAGCTTAAATACAGGGATGAACGAGCAGTACTTC. It translates to CASSLNTGMNEQYF.

The chain links TRBV28 to TRBJ2-7; TRBD2 might be the D (7 bases). The germline gives CDR1 MDHEN, CDR2 SYDVKM. The V gene lost 6 bases and the J gene lost 4 bases, with 16 bases spanning the gap. The CDR3 consists of 14 residues. In nucleotides, the CDR3 is TGTGCCAGCAGCCAGAACGGGGGGCTTTACGAGCAGTACTTC. Translation gives CASSQNGGLYEQYF.

This clonotype has ten or more counts. The J gene is TRBJ1-2, the V gene TRBV28, with 8 bases that match TRBD1. J lost 8 bases, V lost 2 bases, and 10 bases had no gene match. The germline V gene encodes CDR1 MDHEN and CDR2 SYDVKM. The CDR3 spans 15 residues. The CDR3 sequence is CASSLSPGGANGYTF. Here the CDR3 DNA reads TGTGCCAGCAGTTTAAGCCCAGGGGGCGCGAACGGCTACACCTTC.

This clonotype was detected a few times. This rearrangement joins TRBV28 to TRBJ2-2; tentative D call: TRBD1 (5 bases). This CDR3 is built from 14 residues. Per the germline V gene, CDR1 is MDHEN and CDR2 is SYDVKM. With 8 bases removed from V and 4 bases from J, the gap between germline ends came to 14 bases. CDR3 sequence: CASGRVSSTGELFF. The CDR3 region has the DNA TGTGCCAGCGGCAGGGTTTCTAGCACCGGGGAGCTGTTTTTT.

The chain has TRBV6-2 or TRBV6-3 and TRBJ1-5; D perhaps matches TRBD1 (5 bases). The CDR3 has 15 residues. V was shortened by 7 bases and J by 4 bases, with 17 bases between the two germline ends. From germline, CDR1 is MNHEY and CDR2 SVGEGT. CDR3 sequence (DNA): TGTGCCAGCACCGACCCCCAGGGCCCTAATCAGCCCCAGCATTTT. Its protein product is CASTDPQGPNQPQHF.